The T cell receptor (beta chain) described here comes from a study of blood T cell repertoires in COVID-19. The wider study: The cDNA or gDNA used as material had been derived from T cells, B-cell-depleted T cells, or PBMCs.

The CDR3 sequence is 12 residues long. Trimming cost V 4 bases and J 8 bases; bases outside gene matches: 2. Data came from immunoSEQ multiplex PCR; TCRdb stores just in-frame clones and leaves some out. In the table there are about 74,000 clones, 70% to 90% of which are singletons. The sample was peripheral blood. The receptor's source is a man in his 70s with active or convalescent COVID-19. The chain has TRBV12-3 or TRBV12-4 and TRBJ2-1; TRBD2 matches 7 bases. CDR3 nucleotide sequence: TGTGCCAGCAGTTGGACTAGGTATGAGCAGTTCTTC. It translates to CASSWTRYEQFF.